Below, 17 T cell receptor beta chains from the same sample are listed, as sequenced in a study of T cells in narcolepsy. This table comes from immunoSEQ multiplex PCR, and its TCRdb copy is limited to in-frame clones, with some not included. The sample has some 20,000 clones; roughly four fifths are singletons. The sample taken for sequencing was memory (CD45RA-) CD4+ T cells from blood. The source is a human donor in good health.

This rearrangement joins TRBV27 to TRBJ1-2, with a tentative D call TRBD1 (6 bases). The CDR3 extends over 15 amino acids. CDR1 is MNHEY, CDR2 SMNVEV, per germline (reference sequence). Trimming removed 8 bases from V and 2 bases from J, with 18 bases in between. The CDR3 loop is CASGNRGQGNYGYTF. The CDR3 DNA reads TGTGCCAGCGGAAATAGGGGCCAGGGGAACTATGGCTACACCTTC.

This clone was found once. J is TRBJ1-1 and V is TRBV30; D gene unclear. This CDR3 contains 13 residues. Germline loops: CDR1 GTSNPN, CDR2 SVGIG (reference sequence). V was shortened by 0 bases and J by 5 bases, with 10 bases between the two germline ends. The DNA of the CDR3 is TGTGCCTGGAGTGTAGGTCCGAGAACTGAAGCTTTCTTT. Its protein product is CAWSVGPRTEAFF. The whole variable domain, filled in from reference TRBV30 and TRBJ1-1, reads SQTIHQWPATLVQPVGSPLSLECTVEGTSNPNLYWYRQAAGRGLQLLFYSVGIGQISSEVPQNLSASRPQDRQFILSSKKLLLSDSGFYLCAWSVGPRTEAFFGQGTRLTVV.

J is TRBJ2-1 and V is TRBV6-5; D gene ambiguous. Germline CDR1 and CDR2: MNHEY and SVGAGI. The V end was cut by 9 bases, the J end by 9 bases, with 15 bases between. This CDR3 has 12 residues. CDR3 loop: CASQFRRGEQFF. Written as DNA, the CDR3 is TGTGCCAGTCAGTTTCGGAGAGGTGAGCAGTTCTTC.

The chain links TRBV5-5 to TRBJ2-3; TRBD1 aligns across 9 bases. Per the germline V gene, CDR1 is SGHKS and CDR2 is YYEKEE (reference sequence). V was clipped by 4 bases and J by 3 bases; unmatched bases: 15. The CDR3 sequence is 18 residues long. This CDR3 reads CASSPVIRDRVLTDTQYF. CDR3 DNA sequence: TGTGCCAGCAGCCCCGTAATCCGGGACAGGGTGTTGACAGATACGCAGTATTTT.

V and J are TRBV7-3 and TRBJ1-1; D remains ambiguous. The germline V and J ends were trimmed by 5 bases and 4 bases, with 14 bases remaining between them. Germline lookup yields CDR1 SGHTA and CDR2 FQGTGA. The CDR3 sequence is 14 residues long. CDR3 nucleotide sequence: TGTGCCAGCAGCATCGGGCACGCATCCACTGAAGCTTTCTTT. It is translated as CASSIGHASTEAFF.

The table lists this clone with a count of one. The V and J genes are TRBV30 and TRBJ1-1; 7 positions agree with TRBD1. V shed 8 bases and J 4 bases; nucleotides not matched to a gene: 7. CDR1 and CDR2 from the germline V gene are GTSNPN and SVGIG (reference sequence). The CDR3 is 12 amino acids. The CDR3 loop reads CAGHRGGTEAFF. As DNA, the CDR3 is TGTGCCGGGCACAGGGGAGGCACTGAAGCTTTCTTT.

V usage is TRBV7-2 and J usage is TRBJ1-2; D gene ambiguous. Looked up from germline, CDR1 is SGHTA and CDR2 is FQGNSA. The CDR3 loop spans 12 amino acids. The V end lost 0 bases, the J end lost 12 bases, and 11 bases lay between the germline ends. In DNA, the CDR3 is TGTGCCAGCAGCTTAGCGCTAATCCCGGACACCTTC. Translation gives CASSLALIPDTF.

The chain has TRBV27 and TRBJ1-1, with TRBD1 as a possible D gene (5 bases). From germline, CDR1 is MNHEY and CDR2 SMNVEV (reference sequence). Trimming cost V 2 bases and J 1 base, with 17 bases left between them. This CDR3 comprises 17 residues. The CDR3 nucleotides are TGTGCCAGCAGTTTACGATTCAGGGTCGCGGAGAACACTGAAGCTTTCTTT. This encodes CASSLRFRVAENTEAFF.

In its sample, this clone was seen a few times. The chain combines TRBV9 with TRBJ1-1, with no clear D. CDR1 is SGDLS and CDR2 is YYNGEE in the germline V gene. The CDR3 has 15 residues. Trimming cost V 4 bases and J 5 bases, with 18 bases left between them. The DNA of the CDR3 is TGTGCCAGCAGCCCCGGGTACAAGGGAAGGACTGAAGCTTTCTTT. It codes for CASSPGYKGRTEAFF.

This chain connects TRBV7-2 to TRBJ2-1; no firm D call. Per germline, CDR1 SGHTA and CDR2 FQGNSA. The CDR3 is made up of 17 amino acids. V dropped 1 base and J dropped 0 bases, with 13 bases sitting between them. CDR3 sequence (DNA): TGTGCCAGCAGCTTAGATGGCGCGTATAGCTCCTACAATGAGCAGTTCTTC. Amino acids: CASSLDGAYSSYNEQFF.

The rearrangement links TRBV29-1 to TRBJ1-5; D might be TRBD1 (5 bases). Trimming pared 7 bases from V and 2 bases from J, leaving 12 bases between. CDR1 and CDR2 from the germline V gene are SQVTM and ANQGSEA. The CDR3 loop spans 13 amino acids. CDR3 residues: CSARDGGNQPQHF. The CDR3 region has the DNA TGCAGCGCTCGGGACGGGGGCAATCAGCCCCAGCATTTT.

The rearrangement links TRBV19 to TRBJ2-7, with D perhaps matching TRBD2 (6 bases). Germline loops: CDR1 LNHDA, CDR2 SQIVND (reference sequence). V lost 5 bases and J lost 9, with 17 bases in between. The length of the CDR3 is 13 residues. CDR3 sequence: CASSPRDGPAQYF. The CDR3 coding sequence is TGTGCCAGTAGTCCGCGGGACGGGCCAGCGCAGTACTTC.

The chain is built from TRBV5-5 and TRBJ1-3, with D uncertain. Germline V gene sequence: CDR1 SGHKS, CDR2 YYEKEE (reference sequence). Trimming stripped 2 bases from V and 0 bases from J, with 12 bases between. The CDR3 length is 16 residues. The CDR3 DNA follows: TGTGCCAGCAGCTTACAGACCTCCTTCTCTGGAAACACCATATATTTT. Its translation is CASSLQTSFSGNTIYF.

CDR3 protein: CASSWPQGYGYTF. The CDR3 nucleotides read TGTGCCAGCAGTTGGCCACAGGGGTACGGCTACACCTTC. The rearrangement links TRBV6-1 to TRBJ1-2; the match to TRBD1 covers 7 bases. This CDR3 comprises 13 residues. The V segment lost 5 bases and the J segment 8 bases; nucleotides outside the gene matches: 8. Germline V gives CDR1 MNHNS, CDR2 SASEGT.

The V and J genes are TRBV29-1 and TRBJ2-5; 9 nucleotides align to TRBD2. The CDR3 is made up of 15 amino acids. Unmatched junction bases numbered 9, after V lost 2 bases and J lost 5 bases. Germline CDR1 reads SQVTM; CDR2 reads ANQGSEA. CDR3 nucleotides: TGCAGCGTTGAACTAGCGGGGAGAGCTCTCGAGACCCAGTACTTC. It codes for CSVELAGRALETQYF.

This clone came up once. The chain uses TRBV15 and TRBJ2-1; the D is unclear. CDR3 size: 14 residues. The V end lost 1 base, the J end lost 6 bases, and 10 bases lay between the germline ends. CDR1 and CDR2 from the germline V gene are LNHNV and YYDKDF (reference sequence). The CDR3 loop reads CATSRGLVANEQFF. In nucleotides, the CDR3 is TGTGCCACCAGCAGAGGCCTTGTAGCCAATGAGCAGTTCTTC.

This clone was seen a single time. The chain employs TRBV7-2 and TRBJ2-3, with TRBD2 identical over 12 bases. Germline CDR1 is SGHTA and CDR2 is FQGNSA. The V gene end was trimmed by 4 bases and the J gene end by 6 bases; junction bases not matched to a gene: 5. The CDR3 spans 15 residues. This chain's CDR3 is CASSSQTSGSDTQYF. As DNA, the CDR3 is TGTGCCAGCAGCTCACAGACTAGCGGGAGTGATACGCAGTATTTT. The full variable domain, completed using reference TRBV7-2 and TRBJ2-3, is GAGVSQSPSNKVTEKGKDVELRCDPISGHTALYWYRQSLGQGLEFLIYFQGNSAPDKSGLPSDRFSAERTGGSVSTLTIQRTQQEDSAVYLCASSSQTSGSDTQYFGPGTRLTVL.